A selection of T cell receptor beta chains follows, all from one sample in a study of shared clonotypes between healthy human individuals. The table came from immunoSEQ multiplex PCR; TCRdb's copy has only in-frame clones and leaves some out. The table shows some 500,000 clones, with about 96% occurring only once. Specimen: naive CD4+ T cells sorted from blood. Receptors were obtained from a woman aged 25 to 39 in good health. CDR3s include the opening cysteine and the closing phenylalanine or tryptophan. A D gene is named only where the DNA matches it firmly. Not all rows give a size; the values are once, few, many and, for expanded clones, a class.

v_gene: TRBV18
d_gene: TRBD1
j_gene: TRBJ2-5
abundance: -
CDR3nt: TGTGCCAGCTCACAGGGACAGGGCAGCTACCAAGAGACCCAGTACTTC
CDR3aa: CASSQGQGSYQETQYF

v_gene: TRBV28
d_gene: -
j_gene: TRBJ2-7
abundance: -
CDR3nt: TGTGCCAGCAGCCAGAGACAGTCCGAGCAGTACTTC
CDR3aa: CASSQRQSEQYF

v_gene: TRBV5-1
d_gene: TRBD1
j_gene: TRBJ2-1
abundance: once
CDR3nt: TGCGCCAGCAGCCAAACACAGGGGGCAGTAGGCGAGCAGTTCTTC
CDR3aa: CASSQTQGAVGEQFF

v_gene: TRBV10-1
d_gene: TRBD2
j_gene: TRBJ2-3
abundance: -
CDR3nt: TGCGCCAGCAGTGACGGACTAGCGGCGTCCACAGATACGCAGTATTTT
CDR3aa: CASSDGLAASTDTQYF

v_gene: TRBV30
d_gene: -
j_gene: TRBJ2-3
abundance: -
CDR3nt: TGTGCCTGGACCATCAGGGGGGATGGCACAGATACGCAGTATTTT
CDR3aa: CAWTIRGDGTDTQYF

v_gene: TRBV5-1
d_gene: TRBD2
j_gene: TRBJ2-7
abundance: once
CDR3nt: TGCGCCAGCAGAACCGGGACTAGCGGGAGATACGAGCAGTACTTC
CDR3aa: CASRTGTSGRYEQYF

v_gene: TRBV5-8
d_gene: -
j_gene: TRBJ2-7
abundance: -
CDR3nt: TGTGCCAGCAGCCCCTCCTACGAGCAGTACTTC
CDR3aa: CASSPSYEQYF

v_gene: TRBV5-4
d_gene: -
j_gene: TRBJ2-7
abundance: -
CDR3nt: TGTGCCAGCAGCCCCGGATTTGGCGAGCAGTACTTC
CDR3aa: CASSPGFGEQYF

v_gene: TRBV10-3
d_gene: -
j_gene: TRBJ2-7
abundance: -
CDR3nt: TGTGCCATCAGTGAGTCTTCCCCACAGGGAGGCGAGCAGTACTTC
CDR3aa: CAISESSPQGGEQYF

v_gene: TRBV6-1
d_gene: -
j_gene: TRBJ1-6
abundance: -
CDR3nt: TGTGCCAGCGAACGAGACTCCTATAATTCACCCCTCCACTTT
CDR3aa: CASERDSYNSPLHF

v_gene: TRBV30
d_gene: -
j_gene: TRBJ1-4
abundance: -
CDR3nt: TGTGCCTGGAGACAGCGGGCAACTAATGAAAAACTGTTTTTT
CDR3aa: CAWRQRATNEKLFF

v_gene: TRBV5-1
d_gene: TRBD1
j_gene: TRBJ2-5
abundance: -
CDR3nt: TGCGCCAGCAGCCTACGGGCGACAGGGTTAAGGAAAGAGACCCAGTACTTC
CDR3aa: CASSLRATGLRKETQYF

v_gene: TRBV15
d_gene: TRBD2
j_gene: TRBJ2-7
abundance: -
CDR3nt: TGTGCCACCAGCAGAGGTGGGGGGAGGGGCCGCTCCTACGAGCAGTACTTC
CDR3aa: CATSRGGGRGRSYEQYF

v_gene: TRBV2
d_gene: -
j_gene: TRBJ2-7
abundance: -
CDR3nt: TGTGCCAGCACTGGACTGCGGGACTACGAGCAGTACTTC
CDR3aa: CASTGLRDYEQYF

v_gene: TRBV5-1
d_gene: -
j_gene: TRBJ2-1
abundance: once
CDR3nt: TGCGCCAGCAGCACGCTATCCGGGACCTCCTACAATGAGCAGTTCTTC
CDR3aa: CASSTLSGTSYNEQFF

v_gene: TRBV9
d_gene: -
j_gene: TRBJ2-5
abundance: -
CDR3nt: TGTGCCAGCAGCGTAGCGGGTGGGCAAGAGACCCAGTACTTC
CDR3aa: CASSVAGGQETQYF

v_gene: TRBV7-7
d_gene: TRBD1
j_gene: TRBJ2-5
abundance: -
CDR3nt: TGTGCCAGCAGCTCCGGACAGGGTGGCGAGACCCAGTACTTC
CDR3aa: CASSSGQGGETQYF

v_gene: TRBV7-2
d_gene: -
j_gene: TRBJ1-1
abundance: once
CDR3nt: TGTGCCAGCAGCTTAAGGGGCTACACTGAAGCTTTCTTT
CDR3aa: CASSLRGYTEAFF

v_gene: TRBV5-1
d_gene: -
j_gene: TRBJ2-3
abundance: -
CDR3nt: TGCGCCAGCAGCTCAGCTAGCTCGATAAGCACAGATACGCAGTATTTT
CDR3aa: CASSSASSISTDTQYF

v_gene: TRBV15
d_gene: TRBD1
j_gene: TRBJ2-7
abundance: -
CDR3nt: TGTGCCACCAGCAGGAAGCAGGGGGTACACGAGCAGTACTTC
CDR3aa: CATSRKQGVHEQYF

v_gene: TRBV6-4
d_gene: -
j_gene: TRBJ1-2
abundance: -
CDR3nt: TGTGCCAGCAGTGACTCCAACAGCCGGAACTATGGCTACACCTTC
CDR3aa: CASSDSNSRNYGYTF

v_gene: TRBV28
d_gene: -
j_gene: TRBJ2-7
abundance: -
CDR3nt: TGTGCCAGCAGCTCCTTCGCGGGTCGGATAAACGAGCAGTACTTC
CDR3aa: CASSSFAGRINEQYF

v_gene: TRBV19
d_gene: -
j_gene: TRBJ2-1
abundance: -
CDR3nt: TGTGCCAGACGAAAGGGACTTCACAATGAGCAGTTCTTC
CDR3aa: CARRKGLHNEQFF

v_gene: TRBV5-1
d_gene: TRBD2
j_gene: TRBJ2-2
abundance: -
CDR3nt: TGCGCCAGCAGCCTAGAGCGGGAGGGGGAGCTGTTTTTT
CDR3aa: CASSLEREGELFF

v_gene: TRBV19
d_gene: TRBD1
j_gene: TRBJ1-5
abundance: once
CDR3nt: TGTGCCAGTAGCGCTCCAGACAGGGCGGACCAGCCCCAGCATTTT
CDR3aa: CASSAPDRADQPQHF

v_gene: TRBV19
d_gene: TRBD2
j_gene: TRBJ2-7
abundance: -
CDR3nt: TGTGCCAGTAGCCTGCGGTCGTCGGGACTAGCGGGAGGCGCCTACGAGCAGTACTTC
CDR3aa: CASSLRSSGLAGGAYEQYF

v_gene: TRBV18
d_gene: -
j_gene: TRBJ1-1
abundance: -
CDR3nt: TGTGCCAGCTCCCCCGGGACACCGGAGAGGACTGAAGCTTTCTTT
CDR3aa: CASSPGTPERTEAFF

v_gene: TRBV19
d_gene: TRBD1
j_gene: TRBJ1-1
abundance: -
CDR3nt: TGTGCCAGTAGTACTTTGGACAGGGCGACGGGAGCTTTCTTT
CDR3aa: CASSTLDRATGAFF

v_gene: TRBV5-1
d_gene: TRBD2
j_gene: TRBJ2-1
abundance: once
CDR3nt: TGCGCCAGCCAGGGACTAGCGGGGTACAATGAGCAGTTCTTC
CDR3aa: CASQGLAGYNEQFF

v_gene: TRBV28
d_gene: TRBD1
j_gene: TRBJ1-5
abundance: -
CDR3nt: TGTGCCAGCATGGGACAGTCCCTACTTTATAGCAATCAGCCCCAGCATTTT
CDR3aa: CASMGQSLLYSNQPQHF

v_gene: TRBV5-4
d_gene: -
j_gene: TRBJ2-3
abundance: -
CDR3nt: TGTGCCAGCAGCTTGGATGGGAGAGTGGATACGCAGTATTTT
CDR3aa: CASSLDGRVDTQYF

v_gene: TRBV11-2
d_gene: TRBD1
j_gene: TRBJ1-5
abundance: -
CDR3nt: TGTGCCAGCAGCTTAGTGATCCTGGACAGGGACTATCAGCCCCAGCATTTT
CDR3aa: CASSLVILDRDYQPQHF

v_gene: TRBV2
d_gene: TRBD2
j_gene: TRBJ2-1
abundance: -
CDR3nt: TGTGCCAGCAAGGGCGGGAGCGCTAATGAGCAGTTCTTC
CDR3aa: CASKGGSANEQFF

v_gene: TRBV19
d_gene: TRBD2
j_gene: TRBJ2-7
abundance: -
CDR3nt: TGTGCCAGTAGCGGGACTAGCCTACCCTACGAGCAGTACTTC
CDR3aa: CASSGTSLPYEQYF

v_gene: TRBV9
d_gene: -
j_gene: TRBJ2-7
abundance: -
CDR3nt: TGTGCCAGCAGCGCCCCAGGGGCCCCGACCTACGAGCAGTACTTC
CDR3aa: CASSAPGAPTYEQYF

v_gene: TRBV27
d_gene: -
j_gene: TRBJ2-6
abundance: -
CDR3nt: TGTGCCAGCAGTCCCTTCCCGGCGTCTACCTCCAGCTCTGGGGCCAACGTCCTGACTTTC
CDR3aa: CASSPFPASTSSSGANVLTF

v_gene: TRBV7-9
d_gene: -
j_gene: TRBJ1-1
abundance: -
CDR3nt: TGTGCCAGCAGCATACAGGAGAACACTGAAGCTTTCTTT
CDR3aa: CASSIQENTEAFF

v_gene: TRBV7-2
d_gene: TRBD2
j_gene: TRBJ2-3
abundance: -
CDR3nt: TGTGCCAGCAGCCCTAAAGCACTAGCGGTTGCTAAGAGGGGGGATACGCAGTATTTT
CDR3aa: CASSPKALAVAKRGDTQYF

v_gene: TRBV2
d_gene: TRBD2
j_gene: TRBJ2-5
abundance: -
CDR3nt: TGTGCCAGCAATGGGTTTAGCGGGAGAGAAGAGACCCAGTACTTC
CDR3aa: CASNGFSGREETQYF

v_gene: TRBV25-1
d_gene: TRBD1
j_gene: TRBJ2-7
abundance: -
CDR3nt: TGTGCCAGCAGTGCCCGGACAGGGACCTACGAGCAGTACTTC
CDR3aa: CASSARTGTYEQYF

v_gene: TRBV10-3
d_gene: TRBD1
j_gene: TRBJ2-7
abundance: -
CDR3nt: TGTGCCATCAGTGTGGGACAGATCTACGAGCAGTACTTC
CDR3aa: CAISVGQIYEQYF

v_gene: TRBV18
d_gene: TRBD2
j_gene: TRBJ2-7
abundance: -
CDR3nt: TGTGCCAGCTCACCAAGACTAGCGGGGGACTACGAGCAGTACTTC
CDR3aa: CASSPRLAGDYEQYF

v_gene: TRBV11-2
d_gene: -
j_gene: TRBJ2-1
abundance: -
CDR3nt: TGTGCCAGCAGCTTAGGGGTAGGCCCCTACAATGAGCAGTTCTTC
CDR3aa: CASSLGVGPYNEQFF

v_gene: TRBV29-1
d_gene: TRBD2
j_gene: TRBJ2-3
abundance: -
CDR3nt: TGCAGCGCCGAGCGGGAGGCCCCGTCAGATACGCAGTATTTT
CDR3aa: CSAEREAPSDTQYF

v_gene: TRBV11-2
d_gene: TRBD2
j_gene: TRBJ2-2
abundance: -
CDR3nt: TGTGCCAGCGCAAAGGGGACTACCGGGAACACCGGGGAGCTGTTTTTT
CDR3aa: CASAKGTTGNTGELFF

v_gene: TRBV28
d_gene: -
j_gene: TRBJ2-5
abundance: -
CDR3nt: TGTGCCGGCTCCACAGGGCAGAAGGAGACCCAGTACTTC
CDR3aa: CAGSTGQKETQYF